This is a list of T cell receptor beta chains from one sample in a study of blood T cell repertoires in COVID-19. Assay used: immunoSEQ multiplex PCR; TCRdb lists only in-frame clones, some missing. The profile covers some 100,000 clones, with roughly 86% appearing a single time and around 10% taken by the ten largest. Sequencing input: peripheral blood. All receptors derive from a man aged 50-59 years with acute or convalescent COVID-19. The CDR3 runs from the conserved cysteine through the conserved F or W. Fields, in order: CDR3 DNA, CDR3 protein, clone size, J gene, D gene, V gene. A D gene is named only where the DNA matches it firmly. Expanded clones are given a class, and other clones once, few, many or no size at all.

TGTGCCAGTAGTATCCGGGACAGGGTCCAAGAGACCCAGTACTTC CASSIRDRVQETQYF - TRBJ2-5 TRBD1 TRBV19
TGTGCCACCAGTGATACAGGGACAGGGAGTGCGGAGGAGCTGTTTTTT CATSDTGTGSAEELFF - TRBJ2-2 TRBD1 TRBV24-1
TGCGCCAGCAGCCCCCGATGGCAGGGGGCCTTGAACACTGAAGCTTTCTTT CASSPRWQGALNTEAFF - TRBJ1-1 TRBD1 TRBV5-1
TGTGCCAGCAGTGGAAACGGACATGAAGCTTTCTTT CASSGNGHEAFF - TRBJ1-1 - TRBV2
TGTGCCAGCAACTTCGGGGGGGAGTACAATGAGCAGTTCTTC CASNFGGEYNEQFF - TRBJ2-1 TRBD2 TRBV11-1
TGTGCCAGCAGCGCGGGCCTTAATGAAAAACTGTTTTTT CASSAGLNEKLFF - TRBJ1-4 - TRBV7-2
TGTGCCAGCAGCTCAGGGGGCGGCTATGGCTACACCTTC CASSSGGGYGYTF - TRBJ1-2 TRBD1 TRBV28
TGTGCCAGCAGTTCCTTACAGGGCCTCTCCTACGAGCAGTACTTC CASSSLQGLSYEQYF - TRBJ2-7 - TRBV27
TGTGCCAGCTCACTCACACAGGGGAGGAATGAGCAGTTCTTC CASSLTQGRNEQFF - TRBJ2-1 - TRBV18
TGTGCCAGCAGTCCCCGGTGGGAGGCTAATGAAAAACTGTTTTTT CASSPRWEANEKLFF - TRBJ1-4 - TRBV2
TGTGCCAGTAGTATTTTGTCCAGGGGTAACACTGAAGCTTTCTTT CASSILSRGNTEAFF few TRBJ1-1 - TRBV19
TGTGCCAGCAGTCTACTCGGACAGGGGGCAACTGAAGCTTTCTTT CASSLLGQGATEAFF - TRBJ1-1 TRBD1 TRBV14
TGTGCCAGCAGCGTAGGAGGGGGCGACTATGGCTACACCTTC CASSVGGGDYGYTF - TRBJ1-2 TRBD1 TRBV9
TGTGCCAGCAGCTTAGGCAACAGGGGCTCAAATTCACCCCTCCACTTT CASSLGNRGSNSPLHF - TRBJ1-6 TRBD1 TRBV7-6
TGCGCCAGCAGCCTGGACCCGGGGGACTATGGCTACACCTTC CASSLDPGDYGYTF - TRBJ1-2 - TRBV5-1
TGCGCCAGCAGCATCGGTGGACAGGGCACTGAAGCTTTCTTT CASSIGGQGTEAFF - TRBJ1-1 TRBD1 TRBV5-1
TGCGCCAGCAGCTTGGCGGAGGGGGCGGCCTACAATGAGCAGTTCTTC CASSLAEGAAYNEQFF - TRBJ2-1 - TRBV5-1
TGTGCCAGCAGTTTCTCCGGGACTAGGGCAGGTTACGAGCAGTACTTC CASSFSGTRAGYEQYF - TRBJ2-7 TRBD2 TRBV6-5
TGTGCCAGCAGCGGGACAGGGGGCCCCTACGAGCAGTACTTC CASSGTGGPYEQYF - TRBJ2-7 TRBD1 TRBV27
TGTGCCTGTGGGCTCAGGAGGGGTATGTACGAGCAGTACTTC CACGLRRGMYEQYF few TRBJ2-7 - TRBV30
TGCGCCAGCGCCTTGACTAGCGGGATTTACGAGCAGTACTTC CASALTSGIYEQYF - TRBJ2-7 TRBD2 TRBV5-1
TGCGCCAGCAGTGGACTCCAAGAGACCCAGTACTTC CASSGLQETQYF - TRBJ2-5 - TRBV10-2
TGTGCCAGCAGGTTTAGCGGGAGCTCCTACGAGCAGTACTTC CASRFSGSSYEQYF - TRBJ2-7 TRBD2 TRBV2
TGTGCCAGCAGCTTATCTAGCGGTCCATCCTACGAGCAGTACTTC CASSLSSGPSYEQYF - TRBJ2-7 TRBD2 TRBV13
TGTGCCAGCAGTTACTCACAGGGGGTCAATCAGCCCCAGCATTTT CASSYSQGVNQPQHF - TRBJ1-5 TRBD1 TRBV6-5
TGTGCCAGTACCGCGAGGGGAGGGTATAGCAATCAGCCCCAGCATTTT CASTARGGYSNQPQHF - TRBJ1-5 - TRBV19
TGTGCCAGCAGCACGGACTCGACAGGGGTTGAAAAACTGTTTTTT CASSTDSTGVEKLFF once TRBJ1-4 TRBD1 TRBV9
TGTGCCAGCAGTTCCTCTAAATCGACAGTCCGGGTGCAAGCTTTCTTT CASSSSKSTVRVQAFF - TRBJ1-1 - TRBV6-2/TRBV6-3
TGTGCCAGCCGGGGAGGACCGAATGAAAAACTGTTTTTT CASRGGPNEKLFF - TRBJ1-4 - TRBV28
TGTGCCAGCAGCCTGACAGCCTCTAACTATGGCTACACCTTC CASSLTASNYGYTF once TRBJ1-2 - TRBV7-8
TGCGCCAGCAGCTTGGTTCGGGGGAACACTGAAGCTTTCTTT CASSLVRGNTEAFF - TRBJ1-1 - TRBV5-1
TGTGCCTGGAGCCTTTACACCCGGGTACTTAATGAAAAACTGTTTTTT CAWSLYTRVLNEKLFF - TRBJ1-4 - TRBV30
TGCGCCAGCGGGGGACAGATCTCTGGAAACACCATATATTTT CASGGQISGNTIYF - TRBJ1-3 TRBD1 TRBV10-1
TGTGCCAGCAGTTCGGGGACAGGGCGAAGGTCTGAAGCTTTCTTT CASSSGTGRRSEAFF - TRBJ1-1 TRBD1 TRBV6-5
TGCGCCAGCAGGCGTGGACAGGGGGCTATCTACGAGCAGTACTTC CASRRGQGAIYEQYF - TRBJ2-7 TRBD1 TRBV5-1
TGTGCCAGCAGCGGACAGGTTGGGAACACTGAAGCTTTCTTT CASSGQVGNTEAFF - TRBJ1-1 - TRBV9
TGTGCCAGTAGCACCCAAAGACAAGGTACTGGAAACACCATATATTTT CASSTQRQGTGNTIYF - TRBJ1-3 - TRBV19
TGCGCCAGCAGTGAGTCGACATCCTGGGAAGCTTTCTTT CASSESTSWEAFF - TRBJ1-1 - TRBV10-1
TGCGCCAGCAGCTCAGGAGGGCCGGGACCCTATGGCTACACCTTC CASSSGGPGPYGYTF - TRBJ1-2 - TRBV5-1
TGCGCCAGCAGCCCACAAACTAGCGTGCCTAGCACAGATACGCAGTATTTT CASSPQTSVPSTDTQYF once TRBJ2-3 TRBD2 TRBV5-1
TGTGCCACCAGGGGGCGACAAGAGACCCAGTACTTC CATRGRQETQYF few TRBJ2-5 TRBD1 TRBV19
TGTGCCAGCTCACCACCCGACAGACAAGAGACCCAGTACTTC CASSPPDRQETQYF - TRBJ2-5 - TRBV18
TGTGCCAGTAGTATAAAACAGGTTAACTATGGCTACACCTTC CASSIKQVNYGYTF - TRBJ1-2 - TRBV19
TGTGCCAGCAGCTTAAATTCGGCGGGGAGCTCCTACGAGCAGTACTTC CASSLNSAGSSYEQYF - TRBJ2-7 - TRBV11-2
TGCGCCAGCAGCTTGAATGACAGGGGGAATCCTGAAGCTTTCTTT CASSLNDRGNPEAFF - TRBJ1-1 TRBD1 TRBV5-1
TGTGCCAGCAGCGTAGGACAGGTCTATAATTCACCCCTCCACTTT CASSVGQVYNSPLHF - TRBJ1-6 - TRBV9
TGTGCCAGCAGCCCCCGTAGCTTGGGGACCCAGTACTTC CASSPRSLGTQYF - TRBJ2-5 - TRBV11-2
TGTGCCAGCAGCCAAGGGAGGACTAAAACCGGGGAGCTGTTTTTT CASSQGRTKTGELFF once TRBJ2-2 - TRBV3-1/TRBV3-2
TGTGCCACTAGGACAGCCAATCAGCCCCAGCATTTT CATRTANQPQHF - TRBJ1-5 - TRBV19
TGTGCCAGCAGCTTTAGGACAGGGTGGAGGGGTACTGAAGCTTTCTTT CASSFRTGWRGTEAFF - TRBJ1-1 TRBD1 TRBV5-6
TGCGCCAGCAGCCCGACAGGGAACACTGAAGCTTTCTTT CASSPTGNTEAFF - TRBJ1-1 - TRBV5-1
TGTGCCAGCAGTCCAGACCCGGGATCCTCCCTAGGGACGCAGTATTTT CASSPDPGSSLGTQYF few TRBJ2-3 - TRBV27
TGTGCTAGTGGACAGTTCCTACAGGGGGTCACCGGGGAGCTGTTTTTT CASGQFLQGVTGELFF - TRBJ2-2 TRBD1 TRBV12-5